This T cell receptor beta chain came from a study of blood T cells in healthy people across ages. Study information: The template switching approach captured approximately one barcoded beta molecule for every two T cells.

Germline CDR1 is MGHRA and CDR2 is YSYEKL. V was pared by 1 base and J by 1 base, with 6 bases of the junction left unmatched. The CDR3 totals 17 residues. There are a few counts of this clonotype. The antigen remains unidentified. For the second PCR, which ran for roughly 7 to 11 cycles, a sample-barcoded 5' primer and a J-beta primer mix were used. MiXCR, run by TCRdb on the 5' RACE reads, gives a single entry per CDR3 protein. The table lists about 1.5 million distinct CDR3 sequences, 40% to 45% of them singletons. Extractions gave at least 5.5 micrograms of total RNA per sample. General study points: Strongly correlated with naive T cell percentage was TCR beta diversity. Older age went with lower TCR beta diversity per million T cells, in a roughly linear way.

The chain has TRBV4-1 and TRBJ2-3, with 9 bases fitting TRBD2. Sequenced: blood. The sequence came from a woman aged 18-30 years in good health. The CDR3 coding sequence is TGCGCCAGCAGCCAAGTCCTAGCGGGGAGAGGCACAGATACGCAGTATTTT. This gives the protein CASSQVLAGRGTDTQYF.